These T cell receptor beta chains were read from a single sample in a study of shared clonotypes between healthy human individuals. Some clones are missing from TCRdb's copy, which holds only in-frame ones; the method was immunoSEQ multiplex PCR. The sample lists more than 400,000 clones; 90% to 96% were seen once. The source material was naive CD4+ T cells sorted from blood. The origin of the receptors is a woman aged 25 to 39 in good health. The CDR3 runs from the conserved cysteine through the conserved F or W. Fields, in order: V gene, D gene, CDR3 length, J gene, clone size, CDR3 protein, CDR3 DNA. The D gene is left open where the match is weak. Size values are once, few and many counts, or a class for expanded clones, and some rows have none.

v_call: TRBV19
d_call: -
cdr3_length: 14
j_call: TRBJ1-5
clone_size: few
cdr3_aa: CASSIQDLNQPQHF
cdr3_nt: TGTGCCAGTAGTATACAGGATCTCAATCAGCCCCAGCATTTT

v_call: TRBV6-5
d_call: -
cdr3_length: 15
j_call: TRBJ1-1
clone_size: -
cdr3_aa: CASSYSVGLNTEAFF
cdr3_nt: TGTGCCAGCAGTTACTCGGTAGGGCTGAACACTGAAGCTTTCTTT

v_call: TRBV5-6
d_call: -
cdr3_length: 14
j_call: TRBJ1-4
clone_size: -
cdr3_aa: CASSLWATNEKLFF
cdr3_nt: TGTGCCAGCAGCCTTTGGGCAACTAATGAAAAACTGTTTTTT

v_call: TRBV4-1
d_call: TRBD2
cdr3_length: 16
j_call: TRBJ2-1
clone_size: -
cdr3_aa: CASSQVGTSGKDEQFF
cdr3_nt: TGCGCCAGCAGCCAAGTAGGGACTAGCGGGAAAGATGAGCAGTTCTTC

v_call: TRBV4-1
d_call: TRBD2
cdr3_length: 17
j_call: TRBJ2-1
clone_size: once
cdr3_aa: CASRPGLAGAKGNEQFF
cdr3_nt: TGCGCCAGCAGACCCGGGCTAGCGGGAGCCAAGGGCAATGAGCAGTTCTTC

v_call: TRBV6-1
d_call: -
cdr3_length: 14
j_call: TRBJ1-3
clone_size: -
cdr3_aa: CASSDGIPGRLVYF
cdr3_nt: TGTGCCAGCAGTGATGGGATCCCGGGCCGCCTCGTGTATTTT

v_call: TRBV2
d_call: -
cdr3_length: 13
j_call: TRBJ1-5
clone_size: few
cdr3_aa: CASRGRANQPQHF
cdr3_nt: TGTGCCAGCAGGGGGAGAGCAAATCAGCCCCAGCATTTT

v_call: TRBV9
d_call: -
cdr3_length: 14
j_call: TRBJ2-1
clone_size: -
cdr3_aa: CASSVPPDPDEQFF
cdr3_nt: TGTGCCAGCAGCGTACCCCCTGATCCGGATGAGCAGTTCTTC

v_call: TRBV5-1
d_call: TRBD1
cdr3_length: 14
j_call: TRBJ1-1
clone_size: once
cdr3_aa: CASSRGTGETEAFF
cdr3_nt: TGCGCCAGCAGCCGCGGGACAGGGGAGACTGAAGCTTTCTTT

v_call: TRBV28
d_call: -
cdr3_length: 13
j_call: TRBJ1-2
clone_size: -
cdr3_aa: CASSLPGWGGYTF
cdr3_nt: TGTGCCAGCAGTTTGCCGGGATGGGGTGGCTACACCTTC

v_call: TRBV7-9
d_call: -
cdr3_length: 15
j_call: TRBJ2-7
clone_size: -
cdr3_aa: CASSLSSRGAYEQYF
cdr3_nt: TGTGCCAGCAGCTTATCTTCCAGGGGCGCCTACGAGCAGTACTTC

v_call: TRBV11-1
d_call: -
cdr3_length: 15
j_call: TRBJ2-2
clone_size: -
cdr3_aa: CASSLEPRSTGELFF
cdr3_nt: TGTGCCAGCAGCTTAGAGCCGCGGTCCACCGGGGAGCTGTTTTTT

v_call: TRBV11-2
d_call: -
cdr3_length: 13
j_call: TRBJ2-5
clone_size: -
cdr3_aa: CAVARAPQETQYF
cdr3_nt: TGTGCAGTAGCGAGGGCGCCCCAAGAGACCCAGTACTTC

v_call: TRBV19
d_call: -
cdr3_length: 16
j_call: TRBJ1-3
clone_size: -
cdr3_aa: CASSISGISSGNTIYF
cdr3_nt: TGTGCCAGTAGTATATCGGGGATCTCCTCTGGAAACACCATATATTTT

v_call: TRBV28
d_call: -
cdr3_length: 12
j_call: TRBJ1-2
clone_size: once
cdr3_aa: CASSFVDYGYTF
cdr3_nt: TGTGCCAGCAGTTTTGTAGACTATGGCTACACCTTC

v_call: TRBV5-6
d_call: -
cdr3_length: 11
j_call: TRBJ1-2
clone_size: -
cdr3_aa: CASSLAGGYTF
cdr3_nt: TGTGCCAGCAGCTTGGCAGGTGGCTACACCTTC

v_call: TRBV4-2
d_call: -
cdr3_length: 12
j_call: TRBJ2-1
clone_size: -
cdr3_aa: CASSLPLHEQFF
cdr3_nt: TGTGCCAGCAGCTTGCCACTTCACGAGCAGTTCTTC

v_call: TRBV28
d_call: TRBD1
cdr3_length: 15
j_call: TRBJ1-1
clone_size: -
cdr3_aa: CASSLSDRAGTEAFF
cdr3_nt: TGTGCCAGCAGTTTATCGGACAGGGCTGGCACTGAAGCTTTCTTT

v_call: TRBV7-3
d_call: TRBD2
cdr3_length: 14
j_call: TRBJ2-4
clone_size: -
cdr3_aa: CASSLTVREDIQYF
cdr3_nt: TGTGCCAGCAGCTTAACAGTTCGGGAGGACATTCAGTACTTC

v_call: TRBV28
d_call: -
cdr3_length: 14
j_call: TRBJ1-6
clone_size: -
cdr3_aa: CASITDGLGTPLHF
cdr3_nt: TGTGCCAGCATTACCGACGGGCTTGGCACACCCCTCCACTTT

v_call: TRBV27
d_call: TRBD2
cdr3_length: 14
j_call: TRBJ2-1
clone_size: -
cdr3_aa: CASSPLAGGNEQFF
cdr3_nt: TGTGCCAGCAGTCCATTGGCGGGAGGGAATGAGCAGTTCTTC

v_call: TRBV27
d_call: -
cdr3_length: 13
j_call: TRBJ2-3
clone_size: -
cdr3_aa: CASSPIQSDTQYF
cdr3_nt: TGTGCCAGCAGTCCTATACAATCGGATACGCAGTATTTT

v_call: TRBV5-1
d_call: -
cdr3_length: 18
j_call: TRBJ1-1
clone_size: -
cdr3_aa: CASSLVFRSADTNTEAFF
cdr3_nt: TGCGCCAGCAGCTTGGTTTTCAGGTCGGCAGATACGAACACTGAAGCTTTCTTT

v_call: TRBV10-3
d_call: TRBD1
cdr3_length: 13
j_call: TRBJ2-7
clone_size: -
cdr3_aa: CAISDRVAYEQYF
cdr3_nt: TGTGCCATCAGCGACAGGGTGGCCTACGAGCAGTACTTC

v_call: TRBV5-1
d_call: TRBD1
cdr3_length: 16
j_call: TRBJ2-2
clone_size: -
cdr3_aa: CASSLTGQGNTGELFF
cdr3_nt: TGCGCCAGCAGCCTAACGGGACAGGGGAACACCGGGGAGCTGTTTTTT

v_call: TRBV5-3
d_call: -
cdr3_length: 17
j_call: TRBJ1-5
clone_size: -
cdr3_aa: CARSLKAGERGNQPQHF
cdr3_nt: TGTGCCAGAAGCCTAAAGGCCGGGGAACGCGGCAATCAGCCCCAGCATTTT

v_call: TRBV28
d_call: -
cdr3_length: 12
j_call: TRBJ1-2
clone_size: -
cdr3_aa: CASSSGLYGYTF
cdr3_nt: TGTGCCAGCAGTTCTGGCCTCTATGGCTACACCTTC

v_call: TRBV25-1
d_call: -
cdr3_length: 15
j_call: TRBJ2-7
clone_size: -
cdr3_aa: CASSEAGPSSYEQYF
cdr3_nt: TGTGCCAGCAGTGAAGCCGGTCCCAGCTCCTACGAGCAGTACTTC

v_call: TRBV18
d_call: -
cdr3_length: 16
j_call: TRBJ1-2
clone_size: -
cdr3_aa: CASSPSVSLVSHGYTF
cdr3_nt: TGTGCCAGCTCACCCAGTGTTTCGTTGGTCAGCCATGGCTACACCTTC

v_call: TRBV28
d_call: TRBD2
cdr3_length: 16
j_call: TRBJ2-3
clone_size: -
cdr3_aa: CASRKTSREITDTQYF
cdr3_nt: TGTGCCAGCAGAAAGACTAGCAGAGAAATCACAGATACGCAGTATTTT

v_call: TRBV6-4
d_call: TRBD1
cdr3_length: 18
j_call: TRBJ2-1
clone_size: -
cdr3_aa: CASSDQTSTGDWCNEQFF
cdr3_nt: TGTGCCAGCAGTGACCAAACATCGACAGGGGACTGGTGCAATGAGCAGTTCTTC

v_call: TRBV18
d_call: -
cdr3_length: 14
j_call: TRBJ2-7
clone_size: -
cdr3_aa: CASSPGQGRREQYF
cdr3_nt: TGTGCCAGCTCACCGGGGCAGGGAAGGAGAGAGCAGTACTTC

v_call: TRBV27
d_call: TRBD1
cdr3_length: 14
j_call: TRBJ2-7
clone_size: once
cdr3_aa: CASARGQGSSEQYF
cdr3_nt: TGTGCCAGCGCACGTGGACAGGGAAGTTCCGAGCAGTACTTC

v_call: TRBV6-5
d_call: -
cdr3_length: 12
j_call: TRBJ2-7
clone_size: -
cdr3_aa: CASSTIHGEQYF
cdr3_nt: TGTGCCAGCAGTACTATCCACGGTGAGCAGTACTTC

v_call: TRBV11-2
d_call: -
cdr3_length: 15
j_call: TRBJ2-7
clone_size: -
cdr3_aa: CASSPRGRMLYEQYF
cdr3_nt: TGTGCCAGCAGCCCCAGGGGGAGGATGCTCTACGAGCAGTACTTC

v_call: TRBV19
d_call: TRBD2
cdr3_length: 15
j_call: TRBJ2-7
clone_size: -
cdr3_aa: CASSPPGAGTYEQYF
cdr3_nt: TGTGCCAGTAGTCCCCCGGGAGCGGGAACCTACGAGCAGTACTTC

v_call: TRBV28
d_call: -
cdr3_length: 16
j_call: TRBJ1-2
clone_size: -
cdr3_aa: CASSGTVDPRDYGYTF
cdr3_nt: TGTGCCAGCAGTGGTACAGTAGATCCCCGGGACTATGGCTACACCTTC

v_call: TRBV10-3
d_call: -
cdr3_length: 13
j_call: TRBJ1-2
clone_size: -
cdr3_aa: CAISPDATYGYTF
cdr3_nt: TGTGCCATCAGCCCGGACGCCACCTATGGCTACACCTTC

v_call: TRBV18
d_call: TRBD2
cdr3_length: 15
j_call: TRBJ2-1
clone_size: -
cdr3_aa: CASSRVAGLNNEQFF
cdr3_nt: TGTGCCAGCTCGCGGGTAGCGGGCTTGAACAATGAGCAGTTCTTC

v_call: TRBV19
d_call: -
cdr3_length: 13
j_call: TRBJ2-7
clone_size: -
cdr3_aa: CASSAQGGNEQYF
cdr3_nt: TGTGCCAGTAGTGCTCAGGGTGGGAACGAGCAGTACTTC

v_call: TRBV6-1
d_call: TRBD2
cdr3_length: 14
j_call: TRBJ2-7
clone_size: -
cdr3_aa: CASRPTSGAYEQYF
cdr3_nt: TGTGCCAGCAGACCGACTAGCGGAGCCTACGAGCAGTACTTC

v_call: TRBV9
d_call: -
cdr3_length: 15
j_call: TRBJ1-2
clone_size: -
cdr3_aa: CASSKSSGTSYGYTF
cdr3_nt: TGTGCCAGCAGCAAGAGCTCCGGGACCTCCTATGGCTACACCTTC

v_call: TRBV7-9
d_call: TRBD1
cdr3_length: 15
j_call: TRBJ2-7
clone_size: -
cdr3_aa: CASSTRKTGDAEQYF
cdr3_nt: TGTGCCAGCAGCACGCGGAAGACAGGGGATGCCGAGCAGTACTTC

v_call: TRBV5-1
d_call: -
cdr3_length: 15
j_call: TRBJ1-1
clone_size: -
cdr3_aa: CASRPGATLNTEAFF
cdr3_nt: TGCGCCAGCCGACCGGGGGCGACCCTGAACACTGAAGCTTTCTTT

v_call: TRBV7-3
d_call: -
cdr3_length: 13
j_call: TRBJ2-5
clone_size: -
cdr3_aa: CASSLMGGETQYF
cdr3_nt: TGTGCCAGCAGCTTAATGGGTGGGGAGACCCAGTACTTC

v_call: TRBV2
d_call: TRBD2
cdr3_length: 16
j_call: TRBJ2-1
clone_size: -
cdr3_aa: CASGGWASGSYNEQFF
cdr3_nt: TGTGCCAGTGGGGGGTGGGCTAGCGGATCCTACAATGAGCAGTTCTTC

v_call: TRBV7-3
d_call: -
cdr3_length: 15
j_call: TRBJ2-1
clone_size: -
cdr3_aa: CASSLGFVAFNEQFF
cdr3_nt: TGTGCCAGCAGCTTAGGGTTTGTGGCGTTTAATGAGCAGTTCTTC

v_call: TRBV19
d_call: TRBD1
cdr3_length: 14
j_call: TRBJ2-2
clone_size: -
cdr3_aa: CASSLQGWPGELFF
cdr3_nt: TGTGCCAGTAGCCTACAGGGGTGGCCCGGGGAGCTGTTTTTT

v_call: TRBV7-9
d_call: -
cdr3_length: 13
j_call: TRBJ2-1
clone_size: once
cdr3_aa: CASSLADAGRLFF
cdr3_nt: TGTGCCAGCAGCTTAGCGGACGCCGGACGCCTTTTCTTC

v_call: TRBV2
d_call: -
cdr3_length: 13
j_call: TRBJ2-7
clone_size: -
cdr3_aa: CASTIRVSYEQYF
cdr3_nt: TGTGCCAGCACCATCCGGGTATCCTACGAGCAGTACTTC

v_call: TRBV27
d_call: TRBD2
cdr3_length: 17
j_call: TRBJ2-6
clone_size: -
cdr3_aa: CASSLLGLAHGANVLTF
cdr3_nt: TGTGCCAGCAGTTTATTAGGACTAGCGCATGGGGCCAACGTCCTGACTTTC

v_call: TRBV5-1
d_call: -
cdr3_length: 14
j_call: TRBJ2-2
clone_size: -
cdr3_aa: CASSEDPGTGELFF
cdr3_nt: TGCGCCAGCTCCGAGGACCCCGGAACCGGGGAGCTGTTTTTT

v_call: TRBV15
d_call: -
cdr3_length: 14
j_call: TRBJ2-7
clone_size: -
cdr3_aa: CATSRDVGDHEQYF
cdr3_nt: TGTGCCACCAGCAGAGATGTGGGGGACCACGAGCAGTACTTC

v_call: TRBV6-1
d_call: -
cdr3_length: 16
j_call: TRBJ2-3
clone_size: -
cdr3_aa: CASSAFVGPSTDTQYF
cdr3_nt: TGTGCCAGCAGTGCATTCGTGGGGCCTAGCACAGATACGCAGTATTTT

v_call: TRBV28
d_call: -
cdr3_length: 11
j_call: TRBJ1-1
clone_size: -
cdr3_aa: CASSPNTEAFF
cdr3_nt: TGTGCCAGCAGTCCGAACACTGAAGCTTTCTTT

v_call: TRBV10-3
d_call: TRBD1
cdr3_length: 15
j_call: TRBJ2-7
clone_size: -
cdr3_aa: CANWTRGQPPGEQYF
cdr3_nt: TGTGCCAACTGGACGAGGGGACAGCCCCCAGGGGAGCAGTACTTC

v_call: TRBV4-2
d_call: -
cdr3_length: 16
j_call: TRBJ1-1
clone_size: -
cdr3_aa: CASSQEGSGLNTEAFF
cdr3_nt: TGTGCCAGCAGCCAAGAAGGCTCGGGCCTAAACACTGAAGCTTTCTTT

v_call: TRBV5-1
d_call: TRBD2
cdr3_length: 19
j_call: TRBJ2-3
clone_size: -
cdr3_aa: CASSLAVLAGSASTDTQYF
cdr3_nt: TGCGCCAGCAGCTTGGCCGTGCTAGCGGGGTCTGCTAGCACAGATACGCAGTATTTT

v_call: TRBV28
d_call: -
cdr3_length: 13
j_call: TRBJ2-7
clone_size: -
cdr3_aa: CASSRDSPYEQYF
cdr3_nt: TGTGCCAGCAGCCGGGACTCACCCTACGAGCAGTACTTC

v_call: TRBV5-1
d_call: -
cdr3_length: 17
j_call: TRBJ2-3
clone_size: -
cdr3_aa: CASSLGLGNLITDTQYF
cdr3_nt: TGCGCCAGCAGCTTGGGACTCGGGAACCTCATCACAGATACGCAGTATTTT